This T cell receptor (beta chain) was identified in a study of blood T cells in healthy people across ages. The CDR3 is made up of 16 amino acids. Germline CDR1 reads SNHLY; CDR2 reads FYNNEI. This clonotype was seen only a few times. It was with a sample-barcoded 5' primer and a J-beta primer mix that a second PCR of roughly 7 to 12 cycles was run. TCRdb itself ran the 5' RACE reads through MiXCR, one entry per CDR3 protein. The data contain over 450,000 distinct CDR3 sequences, less than 25% of them singletons. This sample was also put to use in a study of T cells of mothers and their children. From that study: A few mothers and their six children, all healthy Caucasians, donated. Second-PCR primer M1S introduced sample barcodes and 2-4 random nucleotides. Over 9.5 million reads per mother and roughly 3 million per child were obtained.

The TCR was taken from a boy younger than 18 in good health. Specimen: blood. The chain couples TRBV2 to TRBJ2-5, with TRBD1 matching over 8 bases. The J call may be in error: the DNA end matches TRBJ2-7 better. CDR3: CASRDVGQGYSYEQYF. The CDR3 DNA follows: TGTGCCAGCAGAGACGTAGGACAGGGATATAGTTACGAGCAGTACTTC.